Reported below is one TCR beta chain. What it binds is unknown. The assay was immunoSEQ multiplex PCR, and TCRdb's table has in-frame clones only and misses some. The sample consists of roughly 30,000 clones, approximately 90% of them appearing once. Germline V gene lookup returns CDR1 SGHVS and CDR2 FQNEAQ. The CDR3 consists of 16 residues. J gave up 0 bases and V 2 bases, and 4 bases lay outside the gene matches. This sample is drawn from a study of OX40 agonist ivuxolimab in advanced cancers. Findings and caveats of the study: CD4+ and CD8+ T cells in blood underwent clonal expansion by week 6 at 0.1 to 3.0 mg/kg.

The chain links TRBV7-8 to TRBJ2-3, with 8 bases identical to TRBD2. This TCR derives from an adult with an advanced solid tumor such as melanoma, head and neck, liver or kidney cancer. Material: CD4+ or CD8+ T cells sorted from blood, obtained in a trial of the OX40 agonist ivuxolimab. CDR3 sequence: CASSLSGRTSTDTQYF. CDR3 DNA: TGTGCCAGCAGCTTAAGCGGGAGAACTAGCACAGATACGCAGTATTTT. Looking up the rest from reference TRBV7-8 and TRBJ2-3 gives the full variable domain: GAGVSQSPRYKVAKRGQDVALRCDPISGHVSLFWYQQALGQGPEFLTYFQNEAQLDKSGLPSDRFFAERPEGSVSTLKIQRTQQEDSAVYLCASSLSGRTSTDTQYFGPGTRLTVL.